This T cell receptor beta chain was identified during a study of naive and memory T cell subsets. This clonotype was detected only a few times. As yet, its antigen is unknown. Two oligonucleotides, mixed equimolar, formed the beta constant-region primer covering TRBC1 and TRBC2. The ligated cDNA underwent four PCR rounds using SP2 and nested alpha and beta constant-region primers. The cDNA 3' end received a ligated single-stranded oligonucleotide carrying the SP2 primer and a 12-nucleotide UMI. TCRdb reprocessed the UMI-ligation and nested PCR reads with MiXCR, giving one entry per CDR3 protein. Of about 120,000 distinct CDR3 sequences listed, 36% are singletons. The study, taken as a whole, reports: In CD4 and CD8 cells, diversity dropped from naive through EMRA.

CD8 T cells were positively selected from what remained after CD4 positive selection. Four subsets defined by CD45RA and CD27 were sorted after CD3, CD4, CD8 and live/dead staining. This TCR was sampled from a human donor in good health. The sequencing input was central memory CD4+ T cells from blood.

CDR3 sequence (DNA): TGTGCCAGCAGTTTCTCCACGGGATTAGCTGAAGCTTTCTTT. Residues: CASSFSTGLAEAFF. The V and J genes are TRBV28 and TRBJ1-1; the D is unclear. V was cut by 3 bases and J by 6 bases, with 14 bases left in between. CDR3 length: 14 residues. From germline, CDR1 is MDHEN and CDR2 SYDVKM.